These 30 T cell receptor beta chains originate from one sample sequenced in a study of T cells in Graves' hyperthyroidism and ophthalmopathy. Amplified TCR beta CDR3 regions derived from RNA transcripts. The TCR CDR3 was amplified in a first-round RT-PCR using the HTBI primer set. TCRdb re-called the multiplex PCR reads through MiXCR, storing one row per CDR3 protein. The sample includes 250,000 to 400,000 distinct CDR3 sequences, roughly 15% seen only once; the top ten take almost 35%. Sequencing was done on a sample of blood. Receptors were obtained from a woman in her forties with Graves' ophthalmopathy.

This clonotype was detected a few times. The chain links TRBV20-1 to TRBJ1-6, with 9 positions matching TRBD1. J gave up 2 bases and V 5 bases, and 4 bases lay outside the gene matches. Germline V gene data show CDR1 as DFQATT and CDR2 as SNEGSKA (reference sequence). The CDR3 covers 15 residues. CDR3 nucleotide sequence: TGCAGTGCTTGGGGACAGGGCGCCTATAATTCACCCCTCCACTTT. It is translated as CSAWGQGAYNSPLHF.

This clonotype has just a few counts. The rearrangement uses TRBV5-1 and TRBJ2-7; D possibly corresponds to TRBD1 (6 bases). This CDR3 region has 14 residues. Germline V gene sequence: CDR1 SGHRS, CDR2 YFSETQ. Trimming removed 4 bases at V and 3 bases at J, with 14 bases between. Here the CDR3 DNA reads TGCGCCAGCAGCGTCAGGGGAATCGGCTACGAGCAGTACTTC. It translates to CASSVRGIGYEQYF.

The table lists this clonotype with a few counts. The V and J genes are TRBV6-5 and TRBJ1-2; tentatively, D is TRBD1 (6 bases). Germline V lookup: CDR1 MNHEY, CDR2 SVGAGI. Trimming shortened V by 0 bases and J by 0 bases, and 14 bases separated the two germline ends. This CDR3 has 17 amino acids. The CDR3 loop reads CASSYSPGARANYGYTF. The CDR3 nucleotides read TGTGCCAGCAGTTACTCGCCAGGGGCGAGGGCTAACTATGGCTACACCTTC.

In its sample, this clonotype was seen many times. The genes are TRBV24-1 and TRBJ2-2, with D perhaps matching TRBD2 (7 bases). V lost 4 bases, J lost 4 bases, and 12 bases lay in between. The CDR3 length is 15 residues. Germline CDR1 and CDR2: KGHDR and SFDVKD. The CDR3 bases are TGTGCCACCAGTGACGGGGGGCGTAGCACCGGGGAGCTGTTTTTT. It is translated as CATSDGGRSTGELFF.

The chain carries TRBV6-1 and TRBJ2-5, with 8 bases identical to TRBD2. The trim removed 6 bases at V and 2 bases at J, leaving 8 bases unmatched. The CDR3 consists of 15 residues. Germline loops: CDR1 MNHNS, CDR2 SASEGT. The CDR3 here is CASSISRGGQETQYF. Written as DNA, the CDR3 is TGTGCCAGCAGCATTTCACGGGGGGGTCAAGAGACCCAGTACTTC.

This clonotype was found many times. V gene TRBV20-1 combines with J gene TRBJ1-4; D is uncertain. The CDR3 loop spans 15 amino acids. V was trimmed by 4 bases and J by 6 bases, leaving 18 bases between them. From germline, CDR1 is DFQATT and CDR2 SNEGSKA (reference sequence). The CDR3 DNA is TGCAGTGCTATCATGGTAGACGGCGCATATGAAAAACTGTTTTTT. Amino acid sequence: CSAIMVDGAYEKLFF.

Ten or more counts support this clonotype. The chain combines TRBV28 with TRBJ2-7; 10 bases are shared with TRBD1. The trim removed 3 bases at V and 3 bases at J, leaving 5 bases unmatched. CDR3 length: 15 amino acids. Germline assignment: CDR1 MDHEN and CDR2 SYDVKM. The CDR3 bases are TGTGCCAGCAGTTTCGGGACAGGGGCGTTCTACGAGCAGTACTTC. Amino acid sequence: CASSFGTGAFYEQYF.

This clonotype was counted many times. The V call is TRBV5-5, the J call TRBJ1-1, with D tentatively TRBD1 (5 bases). CDR3 size: 14 residues. Trimming left V 0 bases short and J 6 bases short, with 12 bases between. Germline V gene lookup returns CDR1 SGHKS and CDR2 YYEKEE (reference sequence). Here the CDR3 DNA reads TGTGCCAGCAGCTTGGAAGATGCAGGGTCTGAAGCTTTCTTT. This encodes CASSLEDAGSEAFF.

The chain joins TRBV7-4 to TRBJ2-1; TRBD2 agrees at 12 bases. CDR1 and CDR2 from the germline V gene are SGHVT and SQSDAQ. This CDR3 comprises 16 residues. Germline trimming cut 5 bases from V and 6 bases from J; bases unmatched to any gene: 8. Here the CDR3 reads CASSGPSGRAGNEQFF. The CDR3 DNA reads TGTGCCAGCAGCGGCCCTAGCGGGAGGGCCGGCAATGAGCAGTTCTTC.

This clonotype was counted at least ten times. J is TRBJ2-1 and V is TRBV20-1; D unresolved. Trimming pared 3 bases from V and 2 bases from J, leaving 5 bases between. CDR3 length equals 12 residues. CDR1 is DFQATT and CDR2 is SNEGSKA in the germline V gene (reference sequence). Written as DNA, the CDR3 is TGCAGTGCTAGCGGAGCCTACAATGAGCAGTTCTTC. Translated: CSASGAYNEQFF.

At least ten counts were recorded for this clonotype. The genes are TRBV2 and TRBJ2-5, with TRBD1 as a possible D gene (6 bases). The germline V gene has CDR1 SNHLY and CDR2 FYNNEI. The germline V and J ends were trimmed by 4 bases and 4 bases, with 16 bases remaining between them. This CDR3 contains 15 residues. Written as DNA, the CDR3 is TGTGCCAGCAGTGGTTGGGGGCTCCTCTTAGAGACCCAGTACTTC. This sequence encodes CASSGWGLLLETQYF.

This clonotype was observed a few times. The chain couples TRBV9 to TRBJ1-1; D gene unclear. The germline V and J ends were trimmed by 0 bases and 0 bases, with 9 bases remaining between them. The CDR3 totals 15 residues. Germline V gives CDR1 SGDLS, CDR2 YYNGEE. For the CDR3, the DNA is TGTGCCAGCAGCGTAGCTACAGACCTGAACACTGAAGCTTTCTTT. It yields the protein CASSVATDLNTEAFF.

This clonotype was found once. The chain has TRBV7-6 and TRBJ2-5; unclear D gene. Trimming shortened V by 6 bases and J by 0 bases, and 11 bases separated the two germline ends. Germline loops: CDR1 SGHVS, CDR2 FNYEAQ. The CDR3 totals 14 residues. For the CDR3, the DNA is TGTGCCAGCAGACCTACAGCGAACCAAGAGACCCAGTACTTC. This sequence encodes CASRPTANQETQYF.

This clonotype showed up many times. This chain connects TRBV20-1 to TRBJ2-1; 9 bases line up with TRBD2. Unmatched junction bases numbered 7, after V lost 2 bases and J lost 2 bases. Germline loops: CDR1 DFQATT, CDR2 SNEGSKA (reference sequence). This CDR3 region has 16 residues. The CDR3 loop reads CSARMTSGTAYNEQFF. The DNA for the CDR3 is TGCAGTGCTAGAATGACTAGCGGAACGGCCTACAATGAGCAGTTCTTC.

This clonotype was seen many times. The chain joins TRBV7-2 to TRBJ2-7, with TRBD1 matching 8 bases. Trimming cost V 6 bases and J 4 bases; bases outside gene matches: 8. Germline-derived CDR1 and CDR2 are SGHTA and FQGNSA. The CDR3 sequence is 14 residues long. CDR3 sequence (DNA): TGTGCCAGCAGTCCAAGGGACAGGTTTTACGAGCAGTACTTC. Amino acid sequence: CASSPRDRFYEQYF. The variable domain in full, with the rest retrieved from reference TRBV7-2 and TRBJ2-7, is GAGVSQSPSNKVTEKGKDVELRCDPISGHTALYWYRQSLGQGLEFLIYFQGNSAPDKSGLPSDRFSAERTGGSVSTLTIQRTQQEDSAVYLCASSPRDRFYEQYFGPGTRLTVT.

The rearrangement uses TRBV3-1 and TRBJ2-6; D gene uncertain. The CDR3 totals 15 residues. Germline CDR1 and CDR2: LGHDT and YNNKEL (reference sequence). Trimming left V 0 bases short and J 9 bases short, with 12 bases between. The CDR3 spells CASSQDLAGINVLTF. The CDR3 DNA sequence: TGTGCCAGCAGCCAAGATTTGGCAGGTATCAACGTCCTGACTTTC.

The table lists this clonotype with many counts. The chain uses TRBV18 and TRBJ2-5; D is ambiguous. Per germline, CDR1 KGHSH and CDR2 LQKENI. CDR3 length equals 11 residues. Trimming pared 8 bases from V and 2 bases from J, leaving 6 bases between. CDR3 loop: CASSPQETQYF. DNA of the CDR3: TGTGCCAGCAGCCCACAAGAGACCCAGTACTTC.

This clonotype occurred many times. The chain couples TRBV24-1 to TRBJ2-5; D remains unclear. The V end lost 3 bases, the J end lost 5 bases, and 12 bases lay between the germline ends. The V gene's germline CDR1 is KGHDR and CDR2 SFDVKD. The CDR3 spans 14 residues. The CDR3 here is CATSDDWKGETQYF. In nucleotides, the CDR3 is TGTGCCACCAGTGATGATTGGAAAGGGGAGACCCAGTACTTC.

This clonotype has a count of ten or more. The CDR3 protein is CASSRIENSPLHF. CDR3 coding DNA: TGTGCCAGCAGTCGTATAGAAAATTCACCCCTCCACTTT. V and J are TRBV7-9 and TRBJ1-6; unclear D gene. CDR3 length equals 13 residues. Germline CDR1 reads SEHNR; CDR2 reads FQNEAQ (reference sequence). With 6 bases removed from V and 7 bases from J, the gap between germline ends came to 10 bases.

The sample holds many counts of this clonotype. The chain joins TRBV6-6 to TRBJ2-6; D ambiguous. The CDR3 runs 13 residues. Trimming took off 2 bases at V and 2 bases at J, with 1 base between the two ends. Germline CDR1 and CDR2: MNHNY and SVGAGI (reference sequence). CDR3 coding DNA: TGTGCCAGCAGTTACACTGGGGCCAACGTCCTGACTTTC. It encodes CASSYTGANVLTF.

This clonotype was counted between two and nine times. The chain employs TRBV20-1 and TRBJ2-3; tentatively, D is TRBD1 or TRBD2 (5 bases each). The V gene lost 6 bases and the J gene lost 3 bases, with 13 bases spanning the gap. This CDR3 is built from 13 residues. Germline CDR1 and CDR2: DFQATT and SNEGSKA (reference sequence). The CDR3 DNA reads as TGCAGTGCCCGGGACGGAATTACAGATACGCAGTATTTT. It encodes CSARDGITDTQYF.

This clonotype was detected many times. The chain employs TRBV2 and TRBJ1-1, with 8 bases lining up with TRBD1. Germline CDR1 is SNHLY and CDR2 is FYNNEI. The CDR3 covers 12 residues. The J segment lost 6 bases and the V segment lost 6 bases, leaving 3 bases of the junction unmatched. CDR3 nucleotides: TGTGCCAGCAGGGGGGACAGGTCTGAAGCTTTCTTT. Its protein product is CASRGDRSEAFF.

The V and J genes are TRBV3-1 and TRBJ1-6; tentatively, D is TRBD1 (5 bases). This CDR3 has 15 amino acids. Germline V CDR1 and CDR2: LGHDT, YNNKEL (reference sequence). Trimming left V 4 bases short and J 2 bases short, with 9 bases between. The DNA for the CDR3 is TGTGCCAGCAGCCGTACACAGGCCTATAATTCACCCCTCCACTTT. Amino acids: CASSRTQAYNSPLHF.

The gene calls are TRBV2 and TRBJ2-1; 10 nucleotides line up with TRBD2. The CDR3 extends over 13 amino acids. CDR1 SNHLY and CDR2 FYNNEI come from the germline V gene. The V segment lost 4 bases and the J segment 15 bases; nucleotides outside the gene matches: 9. The CDR3 DNA follows: TGTGCCAGCAGTGGAGCGGGAGGGCCTCGTCCGTTCTTC. Its translation: CASSGAGGPRPFF.

This clonotype was found many times. This chain joins TRBV19 and TRBJ1-5, with D uncertain. Germline CDR1 reads LNHDA; CDR2 reads SQIVND (reference sequence). V lost 3 bases to trimming and J lost 3 bases, with 3 bases between them. CDR3 length: 12 residues. CDR3 amino acids: CASSMLNQPQHF. Here the CDR3 DNA reads TGTGCCAGTAGTATGCTCAATCAGCCCCAGCATTTT.

This chain links TRBV15 with TRBJ2-5; the match to TRBD1 covers 11 bases. The CDR3 consists of 18 residues. Germline V gene sequence: CDR1 LNHNV, CDR2 YYDKDF (reference sequence). J gave up 1 base and V 1 base, and 8 bases lay outside the gene matches. The CDR3 loop is CATSRAPGQGDIQETQYF. CDR3 coding DNA: TGTGCCACCAGCAGAGCACCGGGACAGGGGGACATCCAAGAGACCCAGTACTTC.

This clonotype has at least ten counts. The genes are TRBV6-1 and TRBJ2-1; the match to TRBD2 covers 9 bases. CDR3 size: 14 residues. V lost 5 bases to trimming and J lost 3 bases; unmatched junction nucleotides: 2. Germline V lookup: CDR1 MNHNS, CDR2 SASEGT. CDR3 loop: CASSTTSGYNEQFF. The CDR3 bases are TGTGCCAGCAGTACGACTAGCGGCTACAATGAGCAGTTCTTC.

Comments on this clonotype: A much larger clone lies a single base off, so this may be a read error. This chain links TRBV15 with TRBJ2-7, with TRBD2 as a possible D gene (5 bases). V lost 5 bases, J lost 9 bases, and 17 bases lay in between. The CDR3 is made up of 13 amino acids. Looked up from germline, CDR1 is LNHNV and CDR2 is YYDKDF (reference sequence). Here the CDR3 reads CATSRARKGGQYF. The CDR3 DNA is TGTGCCACCAGCCGAGCCCGTAAAGGAGGGCAGTACTTC.

This clonotype was detected a few times. This chain's CDR3 is CASSSDRGIYSPLHF. CDR3 in DNA: TGCGCCAGCAGCTCGGACAGGGGGATTTATTCACCCCTCCACTTT. The rearrangement uses TRBV5-1 and TRBJ1-6; 10 bases map to TRBD1. Germline V gene sequence: CDR1 SGHRS, CDR2 YFSETQ. This CDR3 spans 15 amino acids. The J segment lost 8 bases and the V segment lost 3 bases, leaving 5 bases of the junction unmatched. Filled out from reference TRBV5-1 and TRBJ1-6, the complete variable domain reads KAGVTQTPRYLIKTRGQQVTLSCSPISGHRSVSWYQQTPGQGLQFLFEYFSETQRNKGNFPGRFSGRQFSNSRSEMNVSTLELGDSALYLCASSSDRGIYSPLHFGNGTRLTVT.

This clonotype was counted at least ten times. The V gene is TRBV13, the J gene TRBJ1-1, with D possibly matching TRBD1 (5 bases). Germline CDR1 and CDR2: PRHDT and FYEKMQ (reference sequence). The length of the CDR3 is 16 residues. Trimming shortened V by 5 bases and J by 0 bases, and 16 bases separated the two germline ends. The CDR3 nucleotides are TGTGCCAGCAGCCTGGGACGGCGAATCATGAACACTGAAGCTTTCTTT. Translation: CASSLGRRIMNTEAFF.